Below, 23 T cell receptor beta chains from the same sample are listed, as sequenced in a study of blood T cell repertoires in COVID-19. Profiled with immunoSEQ multiplex PCR; TCRdb holds only in-frame clones, not every one. This sample yields 130,000 to 150,000 clones, of which approximately 86% are seen a single time; roughly 2.9% belongs to the top ten. The sequencing input was peripheral blood. The receptors originated from a middle-aged woman with active or convalescent COVID-19.

A few counts support this clone. The chain joins TRBV11-2 to TRBJ1-2, with TRBD1 matching over 10 bases. With 3 bases clipped from V and 0 bases from J, the junction kept 13 bases outside the gene matches. The CDR3 runs 19 residues. Per germline, CDR1 SGHAT and CDR2 FQNNGV. The CDR3 spells CASSFLGTGVDNSNYGYTF. Written as DNA, the CDR3 is TGTGCCAGCAGCTTCCTCGGGACAGGGGTAGATAACTCTAACTATGGCTACACCTTC. Drawing the rest from reference TRBV11-2 and TRBJ1-2, the complete variable domain is EAGVAQSPRYKIIEKRQSVAFWCNPISGHATLYWYQQILGQGPKLLIQFQNNGVVDDSQLPKDRFSAERLKGVDSTLKIQPAKLEDSAVYLCASSFLGTGVDNSNYGYTFGSGTRLTVV.

This chain links TRBV27 with TRBJ2-7, with D unresolved. V was cut by 6 bases and J by 2 bases, with 20 bases left in between. The CDR3 is made up of 16 amino acids. Germline CDR1 is MNHEY and CDR2 is SMNVEV (reference sequence). CDR3 sequence: CASSPTASTLAYEQYF. The CDR3 DNA is TGTGCCAGCAGCCCTACCGCCTCAACCCTTGCCTACGAGCAGTACTTC.

J is TRBJ2-1 and V is TRBV6-5; 7 bases map to TRBD2. Trimming removed 2 bases from V and 6 bases from J; junction bases left unmatched: 1. This CDR3 is 13 amino acids long. Looked up from germline, CDR1 is MNHEY and CDR2 is SVGAGI. The CDR3 sequence is CASSYGEGNEQFF. As DNA, the CDR3 is TGTGCCAGCAGTTACGGGGAGGGCAATGAGCAGTTCTTC.

The V call is TRBV2, the J call TRBJ1-5, with TRBD1 identical over 8 bases. After removal of 11 bases from V and 3 bases from J, the junction contained 9 bases not matched to a gene. CDR1 and CDR2 from the germline V gene are SNHLY and FYNNEI. The CDR3 runs 14 residues. CDR3 residues: CAGSGTGINQPQHF. The DNA of the CDR3 is TGTGCCGGCTCCGGGACAGGCATCAATCAGCCCCAGCATTTT.

The chain employs TRBV24-1 and TRBJ2-5, with D hard to call. The CDR3 has 15 amino acids. Germline CDR1 is KGHDR and CDR2 is SFDVKD. Trimming shortened V by 2 bases and J by 4 bases, and 13 bases separated the two germline ends. The CDR3 nucleotides read TGTGCCACCAGTGATTCCTCTATACCGTCAGAGACCCAGTACTTC. Its protein is CATSDSSIPSETQYF.

V is TRBV28 and J is TRBJ1-3; perhaps TRBD1 as D (5 bases). This CDR3 comprises 14 residues. Trimming took 3 bases from V and 2 from J, leaving 8 bases between them. Germline values: CDR1 MDHEN, CDR2 SYDVKM. In DNA form, the CDR3 reads TGTGCCAGCAGTTTTCTCAGGGCTGGAAACACCATATATTTT. It codes for CASSFLRAGNTIYF.

The J gene is TRBJ1-4, the V gene TRBV3-1 (or the pseudogene TRBV3-2); maybe TRBD1 (6 bases). The V end was cut by 4 bases, the J end by 8 bases, with 29 bases between. The CDR3 has 19 amino acids. Per germline, CDR1 LGHDT and CDR2 YNNKEL (reference sequence). The CDR3 reads CASSPLATGGADAREKLFF. In nucleotides, the CDR3 is TGTGCCAGCAGCCCTCTAGCTACGGGGGGCGCCGATGCCCGGGAAAAACTGTTTTTT.

This clone was observed a handful of times. The V gene is TRBV28, the J gene TRBJ1-2; no reliable D call. CDR1 is MDHEN, CDR2 SYDVKM, per germline. There are 14 residues in the CDR3. The V gene lost 6 bases and the J gene lost 5 bases, with 16 bases spanning the gap. The CDR3, as DNA: TGTGCCAGCAGCTCCTTGGAGAGGGTTTATGGCTACACCTTC. Encoded protein: CASSSLERVYGYTF.

This clone was seen only a few times. This chain links TRBV5-1 with TRBJ1-1; D possibly corresponds to TRBD1 (6 bases). Germline V gene data show CDR1 as SGHRS and CDR2 as YFSETQ. Trimming cost V 3 bases and J 3 bases, with 15 bases left between them. The length of the CDR3 is 15 residues. The DNA of the CDR3 is TGCGCCAGCAGCTACACAGGGATAGTTGACACTGAAGCTTTCTTT. This translates into CASSYTGIVDTEAFF. Full variable domain (remainder filled in from reference TRBV5-1 and TRBJ1-1): KAGVTQTPRYLIKTRGQQVTLSCSPISGHRSVSWYQQTPGQGLQFLFEYFSETQRNKGNFPGRFSGRQFSNSRSEMNVSTLELGDSALYLCASSYTGIVDTEAFFGQGTRLTVV.

A few counts support this clone. The chain has TRBV6-5 and TRBJ2-1; TRBD2 agrees at 9 bases. The CDR3 length is 16 residues. The trim removed 4 bases at V and 0 bases at J, leaving 4 bases unmatched. Germline loops: CDR1 MNHEY, CDR2 SVGAGI. The CDR3 nucleotides read TGTGCCAGCAGTTTGGCGGGAGGGAGCTCCTACAATGAGCAGTTCTTC. Its protein is CASSLAGGSSYNEQFF.

The gene calls are TRBV7-9 and TRBJ1-1; 12 bases fit TRBD1. Germline-derived CDR1 and CDR2 are SEHNR and FQNEAQ (reference sequence). The CDR3 consists of 18 residues. The junction had 7 bases not matched to a gene; V was cut back by 1 base and J by 1 base. The CDR3: CASSLGGQGALGNTEAFF. DNA for the CDR3: TGTGCCAGCAGCTTAGGGGGACAGGGGGCATTGGGGAACACTGAAGCTTTCTTT.

A few counts support this clone. The gene calls are TRBV19 and TRBJ1-4; 8 bases fit TRBD1. J gave up 8 bases and V 9 bases, and 11 bases lay outside the gene matches. The CDR3 has 14 amino acids. Germline CDR1 and CDR2: LNHDA and SQIVND (reference sequence). The CDR3 sequence is CASQDRGFQEKLFF. The DNA of the CDR3 is TGTGCCAGCCAAGACAGGGGATTCCAGGAAAAACTGTTTTTT.

The genes are TRBV15 and TRBJ1-2; 10 bases match TRBD1. With V trimmed by 5 bases and J by 1 base, 4 bases remained unmatched. The CDR3 has 15 residues. CDR1 LNHNV and CDR2 YYDKDF come from the germline V gene (reference sequence). Here the CDR3 DNA reads TGTGCCACCAGCGTCGACAGGGGGCTTAACTATGGCTACACCTTC. Residues: CATSVDRGLNYGYTF.

This chain uses TRBV19 with TRBJ1-1; TRBD1 aligns across 7 bases. V trimming: 2 bases; J trimming: 5 bases; junction bases outside the gene matches: 2. This CDR3 contains 13 residues. Germline CDR1 is LNHDA and CDR2 is SQIVND (reference sequence). CDR3 protein: CASSITGATEAFF. The DNA of the CDR3 is TGTGCCAGTAGTATAACAGGGGCGACTGAAGCTTTCTTT.

V and J are TRBV29-1 and TRBJ1-2, with TRBD1 matching 7 bases. The CDR3 runs to 13 residues. Germline V gives CDR1 SQVTM, CDR2 ANQGSEA. V dropped 4 bases and J dropped 6; count of bases not matched to a gene: 8. This CDR3 is CSVGGGRWDGYTF. CDR3 DNA: TGCAGCGTTGGAGGGGGCAGGTGGGATGGCTACACCTTC.

The chain joins TRBV3-1 (or the pseudogene TRBV3-2) to TRBJ2-3; TRBD2 aligns across 9 bases. Germline V lookup: CDR1 LGHDT, CDR2 YNNKEL (reference sequence). Losses at the gene ends were 0 bases for V and 3 bases for J; bases not matched to a gene: 4. The CDR3 has 16 amino acids. DNA for the CDR3: TGTGCCAGCAGCCAAGACGGGCTAGCGGGGACAGATACGCAGTATTTT. It encodes CASSQDGLAGTDTQYF.

This clone was observed a single time. The V gene is TRBV18, the J gene TRBJ1-5, with D tentatively TRBD1 (5 bases). Germline V gene data show CDR1 as KGHSH and CDR2 as LQKENI. V was trimmed by 2 bases and J by 1 base, leaving 12 bases between them. CDR3 length: 16 residues. CDR3 region: CASSPDQGVSNQPQHF. The CDR3 DNA reads as TGTGCCAGCTCACCAGATCAGGGCGTAAGCAATCAGCCCCAGCATTTT.

The chain combines TRBV19 with TRBJ1-5, with 7 positions matching TRBD1. The CDR3 is made up of 16 amino acids. Per germline, CDR1 LNHDA and CDR2 SQIVND (reference sequence). V lost 5 bases and J lost 2; bases outside the gene matches: 9. The CDR3 reads CASSPSDRVGNQPQHF. The CDR3 DNA reads TGTGCCAGTAGTCCCTCCGACAGGGTGGGCAATCAGCCCCAGCATTTT.

This clone turned up a few times. V gene TRBV5-1 combines with J gene TRBJ2-1; D is uncertain. CDR1 is SGHRS and CDR2 is YFSETQ in the germline V gene. Trimming removed 2 bases from V and 7 bases from J, with 16 bases in between. The CDR3 is 15 amino acids. CDR3 in amino acids: CASSFARLGGNEQFF. CDR3 bases: TGCGCCAGCAGCTTCGCCCGGCTAGGCGGAAATGAGCAGTTCTTC.

The chain recombines TRBV5-1 with TRBJ1-6, with TRBD1 matching over 9 bases. V shed 3 bases, J shed 9 bases, and the junction held 1 base outside the gene matches. The V gene's germline CDR1 is SGHRS and CDR2 YFSETQ. The CDR3 loop spans 13 amino acids. CDR3 loop: CASSSDRGSPLHF. As DNA, the CDR3 is TGCGCCAGCAGCTCGGACAGGGGTTCACCCCTCCACTTT.

The chain combines TRBV28 with TRBJ1-2; D remains ambiguous. V dropped 0 bases and J dropped 0 bases, with 8 bases sitting between them. The CDR3 has 15 amino acids. CDR1 is MDHEN, CDR2 SYDVKM, per germline. As DNA, the CDR3 is TGTGCCAGCAGTTTATGGCCAGGAACTAACTATGGCTACACCTTC. Its translation is CASSLWPGTNYGYTF.

This chain connects TRBV6-5 to TRBJ1-2; D remains unclear. This CDR3 is built from 11 residues. Trimming shortened V by 2 bases and J by 10 bases, and 8 bases separated the two germline ends. Germline CDR1 reads MNHEY; CDR2 reads SVGAGI. The CDR3 bases are TGTGCCAGCAGTTACGAGGGCGACTACACCTTC. As protein: CASSYEGDYTF.

V and J are TRBV7-8 and TRBJ2-1; D is perhaps TRBD1 (5 bases). The length of the CDR3 is 13 residues. Trimming shortened V by 2 bases and J by 10 bases, and 12 bases separated the two germline ends. Germline CDR1 is SGHVS and CDR2 is FQNEAQ. CDR3 loop: CASSLNRPMEQFF. For the CDR3, the DNA is TGTGCCAGCAGCTTAAACAGGCCTATGGAGCAGTTCTTC. The full variable domain, completed using reference TRBV7-8 and TRBJ2-1, is GAGVSQSPRYKVAKRGQDVALRCDPISGHVSLFWYQQALGQGPEFLTYFQNEAQLDKSGLPSDRFFAERPEGSVSTLKIQRTQQEDSAVYLCASSLNRPMEQFFGPGTRLTVL.